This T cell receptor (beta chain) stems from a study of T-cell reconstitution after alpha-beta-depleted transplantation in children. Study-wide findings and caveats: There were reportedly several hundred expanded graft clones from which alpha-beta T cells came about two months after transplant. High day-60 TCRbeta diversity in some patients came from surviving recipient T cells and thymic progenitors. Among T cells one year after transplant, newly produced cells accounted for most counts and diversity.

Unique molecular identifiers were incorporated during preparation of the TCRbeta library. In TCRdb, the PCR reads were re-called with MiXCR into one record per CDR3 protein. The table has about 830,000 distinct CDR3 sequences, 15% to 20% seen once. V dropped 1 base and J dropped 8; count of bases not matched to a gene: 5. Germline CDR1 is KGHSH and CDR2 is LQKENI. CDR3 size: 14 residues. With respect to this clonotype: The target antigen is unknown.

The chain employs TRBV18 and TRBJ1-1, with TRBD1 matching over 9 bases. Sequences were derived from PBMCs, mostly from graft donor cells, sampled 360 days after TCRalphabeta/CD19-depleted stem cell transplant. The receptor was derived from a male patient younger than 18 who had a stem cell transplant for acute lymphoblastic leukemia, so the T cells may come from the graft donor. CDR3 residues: CASSPLGTGNEAFF. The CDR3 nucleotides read TGTGCCAGCTCACCACTTGGGACAGGGAACGAAGCTTTCTTT.